A single sample gave rise to the 28 T cell receptor beta chains below, sequenced in a study of preoperative IRX-2 immunotherapy in early breast cancer. Libraries were prepared by immunoSEQ multiplex PCR; TCRdb keeps only in-frame clonotypes and omits some of them. The sample consists of 28,000 or so clones, 90% of them appearing once. Treatment described: preoperative locoregional IRX-2 cytokine immunotherapy. Sample collection was performed from a patient treated with IRX-2 immunotherapy. The receptors were sampled from a human donor with breast cancer.

The V and J genes are TRBV29-1 and TRBJ2-7; D possibly matches TRBD1 or TRBD2 (5 bases each). This CDR3 is 12 amino acids long. The V gene lost 8 bases and the J gene lost 6 bases, with 17 bases spanning the gap. CDR1 and CDR2 (germline): SQVTM, ANQGSEA. In DNA form, the CDR3 reads TGCAGCATGGAAAGGGGACCGGGCGAGCAGTACTTC. It is translated as CSMERGPGEQYF.

This clone was seen a single time. The rearrangement joins TRBV28 to TRBJ1-1, with D unclear. The length of the CDR3 is 14 residues. Germline lookup yields CDR1 MDHEN and CDR2 SYDVKM. V was pared by 1 base and J by 5 bases, with 11 bases between. This CDR3 is CASSLYPAGTEAFF. The CDR3, as DNA: TGTGCCAGCAGTTTATACCCGGCGGGGACTGAAGCTTTCTTT. The whole variable domain, filled in from reference TRBV28 and TRBJ1-1, reads DVKVTQSSRYLVKRTGEKVFLECVQDMDHENMFWYRQDPGLGLRLIYFSYDVKMKEKGDIPEGYSVSREKKERFSLILESASTNQTSMYLCASSLYPAGTEAFFGQGTRLTVV.

This chain links TRBV7-6 with TRBJ2-1, with no clear D. There are 13 residues in the CDR3. Trimming took 6 bases from V and 8 from J, leaving 14 bases between them. CDR1 is SGHVS, CDR2 FNYEAQ, per germline. DNA of the CDR3: TGTGCCAGCAGTCTTAGTACAGCCGATGAGCAGTTCTTC. Translated: CASSLSTADEQFF. Variable domain in full (rest from reference TRBV7-6 and TRBJ2-1): GAGVSQSPRYKVTKRGQDVALRCDPISGHVSLYWYRQALGQGPEFLTYFNYEAQQDKSGLPNDRFSAERPEGSISTLTIQRTEQRDSAMYRCASSLSTADEQFFGPGTRLTVL.

The chain joins TRBV6-5 to TRBJ2-1, with 13 bases identical to TRBD2. The germline CDR1 and CDR2 sequences are MNHEY and SVGAGI. This CDR3 has 15 residues. Unmatched junction bases numbered 7, after V lost 6 bases and J lost 8 bases. In DNA form, the CDR3 reads TGTGCCAGCAGCCGTACTAGCGGGGGGGCGGATGAGCAGTTCTTC. Protein sequence: CASSRTSGGADEQFF.

The chain combines TRBV10-1 with TRBJ2-1; D is unclear. Between the trimmed V and J ends, which lost 8 bases and 7 bases, there was a span of 12 bases. This CDR3 comprises 12 residues. Germline CDR1 WNHNN, CDR2 SYGVQD (reference sequence). The CDR3 sequence is CASGRSGNEQFF. DNA for the CDR3: TGCGCCAGCGGGCGGTCCGGGAATGAGCAGTTCTTC.

J is TRBJ1-4 and V is TRBV19; D perhaps matches TRBD1 (5 bases). The CDR3 covers 14 residues. The germline CDR1 and CDR2 sequences are LNHDA and SQIVND (reference sequence). V shed 6 bases and J shed 0 bases, with 8 bases lying between them. CDR3 in DNA: TGTGCCAGTAGAGAGACAGCAACTAATGAAAAACTGTTTTTT. Its translation: CASRETATNEKLFF. Supplemented by reference TRBV19 and TRBJ1-4, the full variable domain reads DGGITQSPKYLFRKEGQNVTLSCEQNLNHDAMYWYRQDPGQGLRLIYYSQIVNDFQKGDIAEGYSVSREKKESFPLTVTSAQKNPTAFYLCASRETATNEKLFFGSGTQLSVL.

This chain uses TRBV4-2 with TRBJ2-2; D possibly corresponds to TRBD2 (6 bases). V dropped 1 base and J dropped 2 bases, with 20 bases sitting between them. This CDR3 is 19 amino acids long. Germline CDR1 and CDR2: LGHNA and YNFKEQ. The CDR3, as DNA: TGTGCCAGCAGCCAAGGGGGGTCTTACGGACTAAGAAACACCGGGGAGCTGTTTTTT. It codes for CASSQGGSYGLRNTGELFF.

CDR3 sequence (DNA): TGTGCCAGCAGTTTATTCGGACAGGGGGCAAGGGAGCAGTACTTC. Translated, it gives CASSLFGQGAREQYF. V is TRBV27 and J is TRBJ2-5, with 11 bases fitting TRBD1. The V gene end was trimmed by 1 base and the J gene end by 11 bases; junction bases not matched to a gene: 9. Germline assignment: CDR1 MNHEY and CDR2 SMNVEV (reference sequence). CDR3 length: 15 residues.

This chain uses TRBV2 with TRBJ1-6; 7 bases fit TRBD1. J was trimmed by 4 bases and V by 10 bases; bases with no gene match: 7. The CDR3 sequence is 14 residues long. Germline V gene sequence: CDR1 SNHLY, CDR2 FYNNEI. The CDR3 region has the DNA TGTGCCACCAGACAGGGTCCGTATAATTCACCCCTCCACTTT. This translates into CATRQGPYNSPLHF.

The V call is TRBV10-2, the J call TRBJ2-3; D possibly corresponds to TRBD1 (6 bases). This CDR3 has 15 amino acids. CDR1 is WSHSY, CDR2 SAAADI, per germline. Trimming took 2 bases from V and 6 from J, leaving 15 bases between them. CDR3: CASSEPGDIPDTQYF. Here the CDR3 DNA reads TGCGCCAGCAGTGAGCCCGGGGACATTCCCGATACGCAGTATTTT.

V and J are TRBV13 and TRBJ2-5, with 11 bases matching TRBD2. Germline loops: CDR1 PRHDT, CDR2 FYEKMQ (reference sequence). The CDR3 extends over 15 amino acids. The junction had 1 base not matched to a gene; V was cut back by 0 bases and J by 4 bases. The CDR3 nucleotides are TGTGCCAGCAGCTTAGGTAGCGGGGGGGGAGAGACCCAGTACTTC. Translated: CASSLGSGGGETQYF.

The chain is built from TRBV19 and TRBJ2-2; D unclear. Germline values: CDR1 LNHDA, CDR2 SQIVND (reference sequence). The ends were cut back, 3 bases at V and 5 bases at J, with 10 bases in the middle. The CDR3 runs 14 residues. DNA of the CDR3: TGTGCCAGTAGTATCTCAGTAGGGACCGGGGAGCTGTTTTTT. The encoded protein is CASSISVGTGELFF.

In DNA, the CDR3 is TGTGCCAGCGCGCTAGGGAGCTCTGGAAACACCATATATTTT. Translation: CASALGSSGNTIYF. This chain connects TRBV6-6 to TRBJ1-3; no definite D call. The CDR3 covers 14 residues. Trimming stripped 8 bases from V and 0 bases from J, with 11 bases between. Germline lookup yields CDR1 MNHNY and CDR2 SVGAGI (reference sequence).

The chain combines TRBV27 with TRBJ2-1; 9 nucleotides match TRBD2. The CDR3 is 16 amino acids. Looked up from germline, CDR1 is MNHEY and CDR2 is SMNVEV (reference sequence). V shed 8 bases and J 0 bases; nucleotides not matched to a gene: 8. This chain's CDR3 is CASSAQGLASYNEQFF. In DNA, the CDR3 is TGTGCCAGCTCGGCCCAGGGACTAGCCTCCTACAATGAGCAGTTCTTC.

This CDR3 is CASSFQGLAGPTDTQYF. The CDR3 bases are TGCGCCAGCAGCTTCCAGGGACTAGCGGGGCCTACAGATACGCAGTATTTT. The J gene is TRBJ2-3, the V gene TRBV5-1; 13 bases fit TRBD2. CDR1 is SGHRS, CDR2 YFSETQ, per germline. V gave up 2 bases and J gave up 3 bases; unmatched junction bases: 6. There are 17 residues in the CDR3.

The chain has TRBV11-2 and TRBJ2-7; 13 bases are a match to TRBD2. The V segment lost 0 bases and the J segment 7 bases; nucleotides outside the gene matches: 3. The CDR3 sequence is 15 residues long. CDR1 and CDR2 from the germline V gene are SGHAT and FQNNGV. In DNA form, the CDR3 reads TGTGCCAGCAGCTTAGAGACTAGCGGGAGGCTAGAGCAGTACTTC. Its protein product is CASSLETSGRLEQYF. Looking up the rest from reference TRBV11-2 and TRBJ2-7 gives the full variable domain: EAGVAQSPRYKIIEKRQSVAFWCNPISGHATLYWYQQILGQGPKLLIQFQNNGVVDDSQLPKDRFSAERLKGVDSTLKIQPAKLEDSAVYLCASSLETSGRLEQYFGPGTRLTVT.

This chain joins TRBV27 and TRBJ1-1; D is uncertain. The CDR3 contains 13 residues. CDR1 is MNHEY, CDR2 SMNVEV, per germline (reference sequence). The ends were cut back, 0 bases at V and 8 bases at J, with 10 bases in the middle. For the CDR3, the DNA is TGTGCCAGCAGTTTATCGCGGCAGATGGAAGCTTTCTTT. Residues: CASSLSRQMEAFF.

V gene TRBV30 combines with J gene TRBJ1-3; the D gene is possibly TRBD1 (6 bases). CDR1 is GTSNPN, CDR2 SVGIG, per germline (reference sequence). Between the trimmed V and J ends, which lost 3 bases and 2 bases, there was a span of 8 bases. This CDR3 contains 13 residues. The CDR3 spells CAWSGTPGNTIYF. CDR3 sequence (DNA): TGTGCCTGGAGCGGGACACCTGGAAACACCATATATTTT.

CDR3 protein: CASSLGGRDTQYF. The CDR3 bases are TGCGCCAGCAGCTTGGGGGGCAGAGATACGCAGTATTTT. J is TRBJ2-3 and V is TRBV5-1, with D possibly being TRBD1 (5 bases). Germline assignment: CDR1 SGHRS and CDR2 YFSETQ. Trimming shortened V by 0 bases and J by 5 bases, and 7 bases separated the two germline ends. The CDR3 extends over 13 amino acids.

This clone was counted only a few times. The chain combines TRBV11-2 with TRBJ2-3, with 11 bases matching TRBD2. The CDR3 totals 16 residues. The junction had 2 bases not matched to a gene; V was cut back by 1 base and J by 2 bases. Germline assignment: CDR1 SGHAT and CDR2 FQNNGV. The CDR3 loop reads CASSLGLAGTTDTQYF. Here the CDR3 DNA reads TGTGCCAGCAGCTTAGGACTAGCGGGGACCACAGATACGCAGTATTTT.

This chain links TRBV10-3 with TRBJ2-1; D possibly corresponds to TRBD2 (5 bases). Germline V CDR1 and CDR2: ENHRY, SYGVKD. Deletions cut 3 bases from V and 5 bases from J, with 8 bases between. This CDR3 spans 13 amino acids. The CDR3 coding sequence is TGTGCCATCAGTGACAGCGGAAACAATGAGCAGTTCTTC. It encodes CAISDSGNNEQFF.

The gene calls are TRBV29-1 and TRBJ1-1; D is unclear. The V gene lost 4 bases and the J gene lost 1 base, with 7 bases spanning the gap. Germline assignment: CDR1 SQVTM and CDR2 ANQGSEA. The CDR3 totals 12 residues. The CDR3 region is CSVGEKNTEAFF. The CDR3 coding sequence is TGCAGCGTTGGGGAGAAGAACACTGAAGCTTTCTTT.

The chain uses TRBV30 and TRBJ2-1; TRBD2 agrees at 10 bases. The CDR3 sequence is 15 residues long. J lost 9 bases, V lost 0 bases, and 8 bases had no gene match. Germline assignment: CDR1 GTSNPN and CDR2 SVGIG (reference sequence). The CDR3 loop is CAWSVTGTSASEQFF. CDR3 DNA sequence: TGTGCCTGGAGTGTCACCGGGACTAGCGCGTCTGAGCAGTTCTTC.

V usage is TRBV5-4 and J usage is TRBJ2-1; D might be TRBD1 or TRBD2, each matching 5 bases. The CDR3 loop spans 15 amino acids. The germline V and J ends were trimmed by 0 bases and 8 bases, with 15 bases remaining between them. Germline V gene sequence: CDR1 SGHNT, CDR2 YYREEE (reference sequence). The CDR3 DNA reads as TGTGCCAGCAGCTTGGAGGGTGCCGTGGGGGATGAGCAGTTCTTC. Translated: CASSLEGAVGDEQFF. Full variable domain (rest looked up from reference TRBV5-4 and TRBJ2-1): ETGVTQSPTHLIKTRGQQVTLRCSSQSGHNTVSWYQQALGQGPQFIFQYYREEENGRGNFPPRFSGLQFPNYSSELNVNALELDDSALYLCASSLEGAVGDEQFFGPGTRLTVL.

The chain carries TRBV27 and TRBJ1-1; maybe TRBD1 (6 bases). Germline V gene data show CDR1 as MNHEY and CDR2 as SMNVEV (reference sequence). Deletions cut 5 bases from V and 4 bases from J, with 11 bases between. The CDR3 consists of 13 residues. CDR3 residues: CASSPRGFTEAFF. In nucleotides, the CDR3 is TGTGCCAGCAGTCCTAGGGGGTTCACTGAAGCTTTCTTT.

The CDR3 DNA follows: TGTGCCAGCAGCCCACAGCGGGAGACCCAGTACTTC. Translation: CASSPQRETQYF. The gene calls are TRBV7-2 and TRBJ2-5; D might be TRBD2 (5 bases). Germline V gives CDR1 SGHTA, CDR2 FQGNSA. CDR3 length: 12 amino acids. Trimming cost V 5 bases and J 5 bases, with 9 bases left between them.

This chain links TRBV6-1 with TRBJ1-3, with 8 bases fitting TRBD1. The germline V gene has CDR1 MNHNS and CDR2 SASEGT. CDR3 length equals 14 residues. The J segment lost 0 bases and the V segment lost 6 bases, leaving 1 base of the junction unmatched. The CDR3 bases are TGTGCCAGCAGGGACAGGGTCTCTGGAAACACCATATATTTT. It specifies CASRDRVSGNTIYF.

The J gene is TRBJ1-5, the V gene TRBV6-1, with D maybe TRBD1 (5 bases). V was pared by 8 bases and J by 4 bases, with 15 bases between. Germline V gene data show CDR1 as MNHNS and CDR2 as SASEGT. This CDR3 is 14 amino acids long. The CDR3 loop is CASRSGQENQPQHF. The DNA of the CDR3 is TGTGCCAGCCGCTCAGGGCAGGAGAATCAGCCCCAGCATTTT.